These 12 T cell receptor beta chains came from one sample sequenced in a study of T cells in women clearing cervical HPV infection. The repertoire was sequenced with immunoSEQ multiplex PCR; TCRdb's copy has only in-frame clones and lacks some. The table counts 11,000 to 15,000 clones; around 20% lies in the top ten. The sequenced material came from blood buffy coat. These TCRs come from a woman aged 18 to 75 with a cervical HPV16 infection that either progressed to CIN3+ or cleared (not recorded which).

A remark on this clone: Read coverage stops 3 residues before the CDR3 terminus; the germline J gene supplies the remainder. The chain has TRBV7-8 and TRBJ2-3, with a tentative D call TRBD1 (6 bases). Germline-derived CDR1 and CDR2 are SGHVS and FQNEAQ. The CDR3 extends over 15 amino acids. Incomplete CDR3 DNA: TGTGCCAGCAGCTTAGCGGGGACACTCGGTTTGCCG. It encodes CASSLAGTLGLP. The CDR3 in its entirety is CASSLAGTLGLPQYF.

The sequenced part of the CDR3 DNA is TGTGCCAGCAGCTTAAACAGGGGCTACGAG. The encoded protein is CASSLNRGYE. The CDR3 in its entirety is CASSLNRGYEQYF. V and J are TRBV7-8 and TRBJ2-7; 7 positions agree with TRBD1. Coverage ceases 3 residues before the CDR3 finishes, and the germline J gene fills in the end. There are 13 residues in the CDR3. The ends lost 2 bases at V and 3 bases at J; junction bases unmatched: 1. Germline V gene data show CDR1 as SGHVS and CDR2 as FQNEAQ.

For this clone: The CDR3 extends 3 residues past the end of the read, so its final part is completed from the germline J gene. The chain has TRBV7-9 and TRBJ2-5; D possibly corresponds to TRBD1 (5 bases). From germline, CDR1 is SEHNR and CDR2 FQNEAQ (reference sequence). The CDR3 totals 14 residues. The germline V and J ends were trimmed by 1 base and 3 bases, with 9 bases remaining between them. Partial CDR3 DNA: TGTGCCAGCAGCTTAGTGGCAGGGAAAGAGACC. Encoded protein: CASSLVAGKET. The full CDR3 sequence reads CASSLVAGKETQYF.

To note about this clone: The CDR3 end falls 3 residues outside the read, so it is completed with the germline J gene. This sequence joins TRBV12-3 or TRBV12-4 and TRBJ2-7, with D possibly TRBD1 on 6 matching bases. The CDR3 has 14 residues. Trimming took off 6 bases at V and 5 bases at J, with 17 bases between the two ends. CDR3 sequence reads: CASSLSGGGHEQYF. The CDR3 bases that were read are TGTGCCAGCAGCCTTAGTGGGGGCGGGCACGAG.

On this clone itself: The observed sequence ends 3 residues before the CDR3 terminus, with the missing tail filled in from the germline J gene. The V call is TRBV5-5, the J call TRBJ1-2; D remains ambiguous. The V gene's germline CDR1 is SGHKS and CDR2 YYEKEE (reference sequence). This CDR3 has 14 residues. Trimming pared 4 bases from V and 2 bases from J, leaving 12 bases between. The covered CDR3 bases are TGTGCCAGCAGCCCTAGGCTCACCAACTATGGC. It specifies CASSPRLTNYG. From start to end, the CDR3 is CASSPRLTNYGYTF.

Note on this clone: The read halts 3 residues ahead of the CDR3 end, with the missing end drawn from the germline J gene. The chain employs TRBV19 and TRBJ2-5, with 8 bases fitting TRBD2. The CDR3 is 14 amino acids. The V and J ends lost 2 bases and 5 bases, in that order; junction bases with no gene match: 4. CDR1 is LNHDA, CDR2 SQIVND, per germline (reference sequence). Partial CDR3 DNA: TGTGCCAGTAGTATATGGCGGGGGGAGGAGACC. Encoded protein: CASSIWRGEET. In full, the CDR3 reads CASSIWRGEETQYF.

With regard to this clone: The read halts 3 residues ahead of the CDR3 end, with the missing end drawn from the germline J gene. This chain joins TRBV4-2 and TRBJ2-5, with D perhaps matching TRBD2 (7 bases). Trimming left V 0 bases short and J 5 bases short, with 25 bases between. The CDR3 consists of 19 residues. From germline, CDR1 is LGHNA and CDR2 YNFKEQ. This CDR3 is CASSQEGGSGVGLLETQYF. The covered CDR3 bases are TGTGCCAGCAGCCAAGAAGGGGGAAGCGGGGTCGGCCTATTGGAGACC.

As to this clone: The CDR3 extends 3 residues past the end of the read, so its final part is completed from the germline J gene. The V call is TRBV19, the J call TRBJ1-6, with 10 bases lining up with TRBD1. V lost 4 bases to trimming and J lost 11 bases; unmatched junction nucleotides: 8. CDR3 length: 15 amino acids. Germline assignment: CDR1 LNHDA and CDR2 SQIVND (reference sequence). The part of the CDR3 DNA that was read is TGTGCCAGTAGTACCCGACAGGGGGCTTTGGCACCC. Translating it yields CASSTRQGALAP. The CDR3 reads in full as CASSTRQGALAPLHF.

Regarding this clone: A read error may produce the germline difference seen at one junction end. The sequenced fragment ends 3 residues before the CDR3 boundary, so the rest is inferred from the germline J gene. The rearrangement links TRBV18 to TRBJ2-1, with D tentatively TRBD1 (6 bases). The germline CDR1 and CDR2 sequences are KGHSH and LQKENI. This CDR3 has 17 amino acids. The CDR3 loop reads CASAPRRDINSWNEQFF. Partial CDR3 DNA: TGTGCCAGCGCACCACGTCGGGACATAAATTCTTGGAATGAG.

Note on this clone: Coverage ceases 3 residues before the CDR3 finishes, and the germline J gene fills in the end. The rearrangement links TRBV18 to TRBJ2-3, with TRBD2 identical over 8 bases. V gave up 1 base and J gave up 4 bases; unmatched junction bases: 10. The CDR3 is 17 amino acids. Germline-derived CDR1 and CDR2 are KGHSH and LQKENI. The CDR3 here is CASSPLEGGGFSDTQYF. CDR3 DNA (partial): TGTGCCAGCTCACCACTTGAAGGCGGGGGGTTCTCAGATACG. Looking up the rest from reference TRBV18 and TRBJ2-3 gives the full variable domain: NAGVMQNPRHLVRRRGQEARLRCSPMKGHSHVYWYRQLPEEGLKFMVYLQKENIIDESGMPKERFSAEFPKEGPSILRIQQVVRGDSAAYFCASSPLEGGGFSDTQYFGPGTRLTVL.

With regard to this clone: The sequence runs out 3 residues before the end of the CDR3; the remainder is reconstructed from the germline J gene. The V gene is TRBV7-2, the J gene TRBJ2-3, with D possibly matching TRBD1 (5 bases). CDR3 size: 14 residues. Germline loops: CDR1 SGHTA, CDR2 FQGNSA. This CDR3 reads CASSLGRSLETQYF. Partial CDR3 DNA: TGTGCCAGCAGCTTGGGGCGCAGCTTAGAGACG.

With regard to this clone: With the read ending 3 residues before the CDR3 end, the germline J gene is used to fill in that end. V is TRBV20-1 and J is TRBJ2-3; a weak D match, TRBD2 (5 bases). V lost 6 bases and J lost 5, with 15 bases in between. Germline CDR1 reads DFQATT; CDR2 reads SNEGSKA (reference sequence). This CDR3 is 13 amino acids long. Incomplete CDR3 DNA: TGCAGTGCCATATCACCAGGAGGAGATACG. Protein: CSAISPGGDT. The whole CDR3 protein reads CSAISPGGDTQYF.